This T cell receptor (beta chain) was sequenced in a study of molecular identifiers for immune sequencing clone quantification. The overall study: Within a replicate experiment, RNA obtained from either 20,000 or 100,000 naive CD8 cells was divided into five aliquots, and four of those aliquots were then sequenced.

MiXCR, run by TCRdb on the PCR reads, gives a single entry per CDR3 protein. The table records tens of thousands of distinct CDR3 sequences, 15% to 20% of them present only once. This clonotype was counted many times. In the sort, naive CD8 T cells were defined as CD8+CD4-CCR7+CD45RA+. Germline V gene lookup returns CDR1 SEHNR and CDR2 FQNEAQ (reference sequence). J lost 6 bases, V lost 2 bases, and 7 bases had no gene match. The length of the CDR3 is 15 residues. The V call is TRBV7-9, the J call TRBJ2-7; 10 nucleotides align to TRBD2. What was sequenced was naive CD8+ T cells from blood, with Jurkat cell RNA spiked in. Sample subset: FACS-sorted CD8+CD4-CCR7+CD45RA+ naive T cells. The sequence derives from a human donor in good health. Some libraries in this study had Jurkat cell RNA spiked in. In DNA, the CDR3 is TGTGCCAGCAGCTTACTTAGCGGGAGGATGGGCGAGCAGTACTTC. It specifies CASSLLSGRMGEQYF.